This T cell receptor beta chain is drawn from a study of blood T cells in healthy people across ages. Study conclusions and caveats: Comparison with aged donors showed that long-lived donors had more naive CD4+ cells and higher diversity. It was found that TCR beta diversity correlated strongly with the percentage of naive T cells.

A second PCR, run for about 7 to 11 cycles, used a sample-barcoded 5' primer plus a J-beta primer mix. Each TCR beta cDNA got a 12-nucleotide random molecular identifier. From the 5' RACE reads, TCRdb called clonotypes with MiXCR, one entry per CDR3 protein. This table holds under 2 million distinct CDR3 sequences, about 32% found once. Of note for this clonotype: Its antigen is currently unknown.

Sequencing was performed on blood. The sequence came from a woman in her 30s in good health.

CDR3 protein: CAWSLRGAPLENVLTF. The CDR3 region has the DNA TGTGCCTGGAGTTTGCGCGGGGCACCATTAGAAAACGTCCTGACTTTC. J is TRBJ2-6 and V is TRBV30; D is possibly TRBD2 (6 bases). Germline CDR1 and CDR2: GTSNPN and SVGIG (reference sequence). V dropped 2 bases and J dropped 10 bases, with 21 bases sitting between them. The CDR3 is made up of 16 amino acids.